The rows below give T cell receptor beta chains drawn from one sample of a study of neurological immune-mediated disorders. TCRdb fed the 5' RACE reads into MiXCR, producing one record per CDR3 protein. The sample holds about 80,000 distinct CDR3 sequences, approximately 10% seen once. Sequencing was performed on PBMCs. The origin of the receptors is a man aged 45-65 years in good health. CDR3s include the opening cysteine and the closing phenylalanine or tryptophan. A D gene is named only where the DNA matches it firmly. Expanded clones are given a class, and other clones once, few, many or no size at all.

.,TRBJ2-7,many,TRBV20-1,CSASTDGGSYEQYF,TGCAGTGCTAGTACGGACGGGGGATCCTACGAGCAGTACTTC
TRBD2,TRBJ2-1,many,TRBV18,CASSPSGGRARNEQFF,TGTGCCAGCTCACCCTCCGGCGGGAGGGCCAGGAATGAGCAGTTCTTC
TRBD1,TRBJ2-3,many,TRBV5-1,CASSSGTGLGDTQYF,TGCGCCAGCAGCTCGGGGACAGGTCTTGGAGATACGCAGTATTTT
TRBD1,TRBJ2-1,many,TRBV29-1,CSVPGQGGTLYNEQFF,TGCAGCGTTCCAGGACAGGGGGGTACGCTCTACAATGAGCAGTTCTTC
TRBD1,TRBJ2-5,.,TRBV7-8,CASSSYTGGQETQYF,TGTGCCAGCAGCTCGTATACAGGGGGACAAGAGACCCAGTACTTC
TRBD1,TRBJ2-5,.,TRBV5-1,CASSQGAEETQYF,TGCGCCAGCAGCCAGGGGGCAGAAGAGACCCAGTACTTC
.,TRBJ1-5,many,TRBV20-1,CSARGGAGVSQPQHF,TGCAGTGCTAGAGGAGGCGCAGGGGTAAGTCAGCCCCAGCATTTT
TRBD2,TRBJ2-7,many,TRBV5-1,CASSATSGSYEQYF,TGCGCCAGCAGCGCGACTAGCGGTTCCTACGAGCAGTACTTC
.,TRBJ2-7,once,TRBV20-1,CSLPGGPTYEQYF,TGCAGCCTTCCAGGGGGGCCGACCTACGAGCAGTACTTC
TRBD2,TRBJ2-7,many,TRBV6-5,CASSQTSEIFYEQYF,TGTGCCAGCAGTCAGACTAGCGAGATTTTCTACGAGCAGTACTTC
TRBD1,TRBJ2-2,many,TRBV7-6,CASSYGTGGFGELFF,TGTGCCAGCAGCTACGGGACAGGGGGCTTCGGGGAGCTGTTTTTT
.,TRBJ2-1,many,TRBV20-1,CSASGPQANEQFF,TGCAGTGCTTCCGGGCCGCAGGCCAATGAGCAGTTCTTC
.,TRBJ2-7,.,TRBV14,CASSQEGAWIYELYF,TGTGCCAGCAGCCAAGAAGGAGCATGGATCTACGAGCTGTACTTC
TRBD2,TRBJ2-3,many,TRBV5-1,CASSWRGDSTDTQYF,TGCGCCAGCAGCTGGCGGGGGGACAGCACAGATACGCAGTATTTT
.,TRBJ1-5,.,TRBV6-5,CASRRTGKQPQHF,TGTGCCAGCAGACGAACAGGGAAACAGCCCCAGCATTTT
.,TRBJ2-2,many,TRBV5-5,CASSPRAEPNTGELFF,TGTGCCAGCAGCCCAAGAGCGGAACCGAACACCGGGGAGCTGTTTTTT
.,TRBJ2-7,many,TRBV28,CASSPRGVPYEQYF,TGTGCCAGCAGCCCCAGGGGAGTCCCCTACGAGCAGTACTTC
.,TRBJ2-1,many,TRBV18,CASSPRASYNEQFF,TGTGCCAGCTCACCACGTGCCAGCTACAATGAGCAGTTCTTC
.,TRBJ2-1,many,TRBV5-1,CASRRDGGYNEQFF,TGCGCCAGCAGAAGGGACGGCGGGTACAATGAGCAGTTCTTC
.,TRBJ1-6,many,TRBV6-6,CASSSSGMLHF,TGTGCCAGCAGTTCCTCGGGAATGCTCCACTTT
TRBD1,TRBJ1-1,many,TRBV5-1,CASSLQGSTEAFF,TGCGCCAGCAGCTTACAGGGGAGCACTGAAGCTTTCTTT
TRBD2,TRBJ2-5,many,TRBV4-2,CASSQSWTSGPQETQYF,TGTGCCAGCAGCCAGTCCTGGACTAGCGGGCCTCAAGAGACCCAGTACTTC
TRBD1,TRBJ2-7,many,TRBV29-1,CSVEKTGAAYEQYF,TGCAGCGTTGAAAAGACAGGGGCAGCCTACGAGCAGTACTTC
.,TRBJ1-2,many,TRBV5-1,CASSLGAGSVVGYTF,TGCGCCAGCAGCTTGGGGGCAGGGAGCGTAGTTGGCTACACCTTC
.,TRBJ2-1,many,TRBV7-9,CASSRLVGGDEQFF,TGTGCCAGCAGCCGCCTCGTCGGTGGGGATGAGCAGTTCTTC
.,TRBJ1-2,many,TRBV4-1,CASSQEARNYGYTF,TGCGCCAGCAGCCAAGAGGCCAGAAACTATGGCTACACCTTC
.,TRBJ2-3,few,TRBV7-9,CASSLSQTDTQYF,TGTGCCAGCAGCTTATCCCAGACAGATACGCAGTATTTT
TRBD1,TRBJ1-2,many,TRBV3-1,CASSQGDRINYGYTF,TGTGCCAGCAGCCAGGGGGACAGGATTAACTATGGCTACACCTTC
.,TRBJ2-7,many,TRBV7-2,CASSLAMGGQYF,TGTGCCAGCAGCTTAGCGATGGGAGGGCAGTACTTC
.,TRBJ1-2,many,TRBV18,CASSPPVPYNYGYTF,TGTGCCAGCTCACCACCGGTACCCTACAACTATGGCTACACCTTC
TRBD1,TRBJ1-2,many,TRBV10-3,CAISESSRGQHYGYTF,TGTGCCATCAGTGAGTCGTCAAGGGGGCAGCACTATGGCTACACCTTC
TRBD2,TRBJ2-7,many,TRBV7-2,CASSSRTSGNLNEQYF,TGTGCCAGCAGCTCTCGGACTAGCGGGAACCTAAACGAGCAGTACTTC
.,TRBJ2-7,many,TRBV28,CASSLWQTGELEKQYF,TGTGCCAGCAGTTTATGGCAGACAGGCGAACTAGAAAAACAGTACTTC
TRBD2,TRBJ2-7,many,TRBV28,CASSGPGRAYEQYF,TGTGCCAGCAGTGGACCAGGGAGGGCCTACGAGCAGTACTTC
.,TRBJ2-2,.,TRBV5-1,CASSLPSPTGELFF,TGCGCCAGCAGCTTACCTAGCCCCACCGGGGAGCTGTTTTTT
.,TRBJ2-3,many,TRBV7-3,CASSRGTPGADTQYF,TGTGCCAGCAGCCGAGGGACCCCGGGGGCGGATACGCAGTATTTT
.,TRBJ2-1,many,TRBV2,CASSEAAGGWYNEQFF,TGTGCCAGCAGTGAAGCGGCTGGGGGCTGGTACAATGAGCAGTTCTTC
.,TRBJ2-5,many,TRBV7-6,CASSLVMYQETQYF,TGTGCCAGCAGCTTAGTAATGTACCAAGAGACCCAGTACTTC
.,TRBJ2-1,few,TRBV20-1,CSASNPRLRLPGEQFF,TGCAGTGCTAGTAATCCCCGGCTAAGGTTGCCTGGTGAGCAGTTCTTC
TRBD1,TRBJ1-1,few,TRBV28,CASSKGTGIYTEAFF,TGTGCCAGCAGTAAAGGGACAGGGATCTACACTGAAGCTTTCTTT
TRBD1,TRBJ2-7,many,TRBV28,CASSTPQGVGIPEYF,TGTGCCAGCAGTACCCCCCAGGGGGTGGGGATCCCGGAGTACTTC
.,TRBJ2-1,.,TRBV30,CAWSPLRDEQFF,TGTGCCTGGAGCCCTCTCCGAGATGAGCAGTTCTTC
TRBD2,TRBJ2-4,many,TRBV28,CASSRGDLAKNIQYF,TGTGCCAGCAGCCGGGGGGACCTAGCCAAAAACATTCAGTACTTC
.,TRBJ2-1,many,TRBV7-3,CASSATPDDEQFF,TGTGCCAGCAGCGCGACTCCCGACGATGAGCAGTTCTTC
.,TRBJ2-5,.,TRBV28,CTSSPGGWRETQYF,TGTACCAGCAGTCCCGGAGGCTGGCGCGAGACCCAGTACTTC
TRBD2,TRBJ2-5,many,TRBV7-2,CASSSSPGLAGFLSETQYF,TGTGCCAGCAGCTCTTCCCCGGGACTAGCGGGGTTTCTAAGTGAGACCCAGTACTTC
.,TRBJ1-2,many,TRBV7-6,CASSPRGIDGYTF,TGTGCCAGCAGCCCCCGGGGAATAGATGGCTACACCTTC
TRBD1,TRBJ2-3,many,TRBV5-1,CASSVGQGADTQYF,TGCGCCAGCAGCGTCGGACAGGGGGCTGATACGCAGTATTTT
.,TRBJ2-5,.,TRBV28,CASSSAGTQQETQYF,TGTGCCAGCAGTTCCGCTGGGACCCAGCAAGAGACCCAGTACTTC
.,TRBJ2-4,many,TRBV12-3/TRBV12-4,CASSAWGRLAKNIQYF,TGTGCCAGCAGTGCTTGGGGAAGATTAGCCAAAAACATTCAGTACTTC
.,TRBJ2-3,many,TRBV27,CASRVLRLSTDTQYF,TGTGCCAGCAGGGTGTTGCGACTAAGCACAGATACGCAGTATTTT
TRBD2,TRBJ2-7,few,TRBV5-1,CASSLERGPYEQYF,TGCGCCAGCAGCTTGGAGCGGGGCCCCTACGAGCAGTACTTC